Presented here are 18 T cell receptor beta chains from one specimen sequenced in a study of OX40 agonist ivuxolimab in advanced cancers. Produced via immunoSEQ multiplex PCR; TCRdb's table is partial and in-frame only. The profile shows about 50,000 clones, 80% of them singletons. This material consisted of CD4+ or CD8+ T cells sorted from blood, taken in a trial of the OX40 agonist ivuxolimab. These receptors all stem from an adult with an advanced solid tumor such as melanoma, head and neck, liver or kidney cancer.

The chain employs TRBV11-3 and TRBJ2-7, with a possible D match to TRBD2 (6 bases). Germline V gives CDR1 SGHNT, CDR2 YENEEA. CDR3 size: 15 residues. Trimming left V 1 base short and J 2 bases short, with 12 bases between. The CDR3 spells CASSLGGTGAYEQYF. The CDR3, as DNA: TGTGCCAGCAGCTTAGGCGGCACGGGGGCCTACGAGCAGTACTTC.

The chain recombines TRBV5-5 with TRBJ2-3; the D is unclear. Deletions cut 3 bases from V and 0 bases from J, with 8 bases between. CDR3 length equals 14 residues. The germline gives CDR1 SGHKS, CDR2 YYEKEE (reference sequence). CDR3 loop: CASSWGTSTDTQYF. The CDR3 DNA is TGTGCCAGCAGCTGGGGTACTAGCACAGATACGCAGTATTTT.

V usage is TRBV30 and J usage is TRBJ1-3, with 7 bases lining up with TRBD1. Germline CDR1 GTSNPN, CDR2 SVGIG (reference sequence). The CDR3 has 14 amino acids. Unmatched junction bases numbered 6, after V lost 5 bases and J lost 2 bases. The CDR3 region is CAWHRGGPGNTIYF. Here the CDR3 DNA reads TGTGCCTGGCACAGGGGTGGGCCTGGAAACACCATATATTTT.

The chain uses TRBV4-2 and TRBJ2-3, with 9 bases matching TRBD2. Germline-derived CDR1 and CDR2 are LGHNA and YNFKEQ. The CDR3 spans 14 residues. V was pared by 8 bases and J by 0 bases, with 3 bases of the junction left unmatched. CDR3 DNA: TGTGCCAGCGGAAGCGGGAGGAGCACAGATACGCAGTATTTT. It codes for CASGSGRSTDTQYF.

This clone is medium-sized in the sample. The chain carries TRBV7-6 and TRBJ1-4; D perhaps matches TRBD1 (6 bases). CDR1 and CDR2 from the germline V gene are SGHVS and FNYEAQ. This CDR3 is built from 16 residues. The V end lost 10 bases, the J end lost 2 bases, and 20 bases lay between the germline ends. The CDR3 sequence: CATAPRGGLTNEKLFF. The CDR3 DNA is TGTGCCACCGCCCCCAGGGGCGGCCTCACTAATGAAAAACTGTTTTTT.

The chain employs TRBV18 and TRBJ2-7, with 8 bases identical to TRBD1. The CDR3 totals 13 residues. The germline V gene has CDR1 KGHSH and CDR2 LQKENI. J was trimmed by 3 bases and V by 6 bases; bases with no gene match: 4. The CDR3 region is CASSTGQDYEQYF. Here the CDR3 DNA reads TGTGCCAGCTCGACGGGACAGGACTACGAGCAGTACTTC. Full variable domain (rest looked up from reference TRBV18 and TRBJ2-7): NAGVMQNPRHLVRRRGQEARLRCSPMKGHSHVYWYRQLPEEGLKFMVYLQKENIIDESGMPKERFSAEFPKEGPSILRIQQVVRGDSAAYFCASSTGQDYEQYFGPGTRLTVT.

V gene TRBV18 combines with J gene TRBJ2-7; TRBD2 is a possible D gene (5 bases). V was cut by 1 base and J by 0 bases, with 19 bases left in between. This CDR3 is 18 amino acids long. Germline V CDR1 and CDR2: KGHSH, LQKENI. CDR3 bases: TGTGCCAGCTCACCACGCGGTGGTGGGAGCGCGACCTCCTACGAGCAGTACTTC. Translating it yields CASSPRGGGSATSYEQYF.

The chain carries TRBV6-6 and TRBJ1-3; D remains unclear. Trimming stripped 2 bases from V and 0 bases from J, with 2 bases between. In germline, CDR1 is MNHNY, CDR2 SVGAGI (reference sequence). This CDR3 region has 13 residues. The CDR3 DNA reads TGTGCCAGCAGTTACACCTCTGGAAACACCATATATTTT. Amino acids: CASSYTSGNTIYF.

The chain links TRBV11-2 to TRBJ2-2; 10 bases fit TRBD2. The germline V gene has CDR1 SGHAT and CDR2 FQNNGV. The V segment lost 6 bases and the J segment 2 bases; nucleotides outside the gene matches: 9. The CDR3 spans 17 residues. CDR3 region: CASRPQRGGLNTGELFF. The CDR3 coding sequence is TGTGCCAGCAGGCCCCAGCGGGGGGGCCTTAACACCGGGGAGCTGTTTTTT.

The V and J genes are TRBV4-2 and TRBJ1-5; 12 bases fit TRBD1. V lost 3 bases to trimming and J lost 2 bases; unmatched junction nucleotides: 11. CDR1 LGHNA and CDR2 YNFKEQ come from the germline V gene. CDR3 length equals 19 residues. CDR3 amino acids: CASSHHQGQGAQGNQPQHF. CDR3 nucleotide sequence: TGTGCCAGCAGCCATCATCAGGGACAGGGGGCGCAGGGCAATCAGCCCCAGCATTTT.

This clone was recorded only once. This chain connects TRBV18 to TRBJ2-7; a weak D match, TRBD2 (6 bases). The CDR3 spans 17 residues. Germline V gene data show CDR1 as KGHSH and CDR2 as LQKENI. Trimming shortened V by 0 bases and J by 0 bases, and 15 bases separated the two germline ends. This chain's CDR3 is CASSPPPGVPSSYEQYF. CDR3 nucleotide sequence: TGTGCCAGCTCACCACCGCCGGGAGTCCCGAGCTCCTACGAGCAGTACTTC.

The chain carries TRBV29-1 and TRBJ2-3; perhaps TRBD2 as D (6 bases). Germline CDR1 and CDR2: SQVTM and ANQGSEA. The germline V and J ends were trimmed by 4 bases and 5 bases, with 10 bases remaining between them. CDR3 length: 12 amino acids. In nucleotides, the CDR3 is TGCAGCGTTGGGAGACTAGGAGATACGCAGTATTTT. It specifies CSVGRLGDTQYF.

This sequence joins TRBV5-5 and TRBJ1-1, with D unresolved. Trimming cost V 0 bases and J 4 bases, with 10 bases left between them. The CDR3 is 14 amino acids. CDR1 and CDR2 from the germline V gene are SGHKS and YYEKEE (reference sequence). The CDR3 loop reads CASSLAGSSTEAFF. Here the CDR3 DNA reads TGTGCCAGCAGCTTGGCGGGGTCCTCCACTGAAGCTTTCTTT.

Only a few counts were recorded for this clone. The CDR3, as DNA: TGTGCCTGGAGTGTACTATATAACTATGGCTACACCTTC. Its protein product is CAWSVLYNYGYTF. The V gene is TRBV30, the J gene TRBJ1-2; D gene uncertain. Trimming cost V 0 bases and J 1 base, with 6 bases left between them. Germline V CDR1 and CDR2: GTSNPN, SVGIG (reference sequence). The CDR3 consists of 13 residues.

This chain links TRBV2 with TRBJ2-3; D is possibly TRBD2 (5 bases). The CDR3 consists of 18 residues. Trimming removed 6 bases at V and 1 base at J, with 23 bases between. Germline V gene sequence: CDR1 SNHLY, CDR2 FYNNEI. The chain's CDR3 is CASSYWASSQSGTDTQYF. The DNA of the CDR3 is TGTGCCAGCAGCTACTGGGCCTCTAGCCAGAGTGGCACAGATACGCAGTATTTT.

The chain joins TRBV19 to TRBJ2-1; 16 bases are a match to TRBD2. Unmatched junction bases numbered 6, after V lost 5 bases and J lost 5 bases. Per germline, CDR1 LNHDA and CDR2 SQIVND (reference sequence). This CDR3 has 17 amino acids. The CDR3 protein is CASSSSGLAGGDNEQFF. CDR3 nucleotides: TGTGCCAGTAGTTCTTCGGGACTAGCGGGGGGGGACAATGAGCAGTTCTTC.

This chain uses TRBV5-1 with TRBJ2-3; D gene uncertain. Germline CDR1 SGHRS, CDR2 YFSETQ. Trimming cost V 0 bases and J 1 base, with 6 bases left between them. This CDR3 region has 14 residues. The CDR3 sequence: CASSLAKGTDTQYF. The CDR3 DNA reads TGCGCCAGCAGCTTGGCTAAGGGCACAGATACGCAGTATTTT.

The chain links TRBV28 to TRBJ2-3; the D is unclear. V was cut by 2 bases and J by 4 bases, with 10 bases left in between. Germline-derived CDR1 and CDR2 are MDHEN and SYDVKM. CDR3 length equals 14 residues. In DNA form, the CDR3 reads TGTGCCAGCAGTTTAGCCAGCCGCCCAGATACGCAGTATTTT. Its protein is CASSLASRPDTQYF.